This T cell receptor (beta chain) was sequenced for a study of blood T cell repertoires in COVID-19. Study summary: Sites across the United States, Italy and Spain contributed samples from acute and convalescent COVID-19. T cells, B-cell-depleted T cells, or PBMCs provided the cDNA or gDNA that served as material.

In the original processing: Reference gene primer amplification in the assay estimated nucleated cell counts. Using immunoSEQ multiplex PCR, the repertoire was profiled, and TCRdb retains in-frame clones only, with some absent. V, J and clone size are those of that table, while D and trimming were read from the DNA. The sample carries more than 100,000 clones, approximately 83% recorded once. This CDR3 has 16 amino acids. J was trimmed by 4 bases and V by 3 bases; bases with no gene match: 7. Germline CDR1 SNHLY, CDR2 FYNNEI. This receptor was identified in a woman between 50 and 59 years old with acute or convalescent COVID-19. This chain joins TRBV2 and TRBJ2-3; 10 bases line up with TRBD1. The sequencing sample was made of peripheral blood. The CDR3 protein is CASSDGDRGPPDTQYF. The DNA for the CDR3 is TGTGCCAGCAGTGACGGAGACAGGGGGCCCCCAGATACGCAGTATTTT.